This T cell receptor beta chain comes out of a study of cytomegalovirus exposure and HLA in healthy donors. This PCR relied on a set of 60 Vbeta primers and 13 Jbeta primers. TCRdb's table, derived via immunoSEQ multiplex PCR, lists solely in-frame clones and lacks some. The repertoire consists of approximately 180,000 clones, with 75% to 90% occurring once and the leading ten covering around 7%. Trimming at V came to 2 bases and at J to 8 bases, leaving 8 bases not matched to a gene. The CDR3 sequence is 15 residues long. Germline CDR1 and CDR2: SGDLS and YYNGEE. V usage is TRBV9 and J usage is TRBJ2-1; 9 nucleotides match TRBD2. The specimen was PBMCs. The TCR comes from a man aged 25-45 years in good health and CMV-seropositive. CDR3 in amino acids: CASSVAGGQGDEQFF. The CDR3 region has the DNA TGTGCCAGCAGCGTTGCGGGGGGGCAAGGCGATGAGCAGTTCTTC. Supplemented by reference TRBV9 and TRBJ2-1, the full variable domain reads DSGVTQTPKHLITATGQRVTLRCSPRSGDLSVYWYQQSLDQGLQFLIQYYNGEERAKGNILERFSAQQFPDLHSELNLSSLELGDSALYFCASSVAGGQGDEQFFGPGTRLTVL.